A selection of T cell receptor beta chains follows, all from one sample in a study of control samples from healthy donors and cancer patients. The method was immunoSEQ multiplex PCR; TCRdb's version includes in-frame clones alone and lacks a portion of them. Among around 230,000 clones listed, around 94% were seen once. The sequenced sample consisted of blood. These receptors were collected from a man over 45 in good health. Both conserved end residues are part of each CDR3. Each record gives: clone size, D gene, J gene, V gene, CDR3 DNA, CDR3 protein. A D gene is named only where the DNA matches it firmly. Some rows have no size entry. The others give once, few or many, or a class for an expanded clone.

clone_size: NA
d_call: NA
j_call: TRBJ1-4
v_call: TRBV5-1
cdr3_nt: TGCGCCAGCAGCTTGGCCGCGGCAGGTCTTAATGAAAAACTGTTTTTT
cdr3_aa: CASSLAAAGLNEKLFF

clone_size: NA
d_call: NA
j_call: TRBJ1-1
v_call: TRBV19
cdr3_nt: TGTGCCAGTAGTACCAAAACGGTAACTATAGTGAACACTGAAGCTTTCTTT
cdr3_aa: CASSTKTVTIVNTEAFF

clone_size: NA
d_call: TRBD1
j_call: TRBJ1-5
v_call: TRBV6-6
cdr3_nt: TGTGCCAGCAGCCCGGGACAGCAGCCCCAGCATTTT
cdr3_aa: CASSPGQQPQHF

clone_size: once
d_call: TRBD1
j_call: TRBJ1-5
v_call: TRBV25-1
cdr3_nt: TGTGCCAGCCAGGACAGGGGGAATCAGCCCCAGCATTTT
cdr3_aa: CASQDRGNQPQHF

clone_size: once
d_call: NA
j_call: TRBJ1-2
v_call: TRBV6-5
cdr3_nt: TGTGCCAGCAGTCTACAGCGGGGTTGGGGCTACACCTTC
cdr3_aa: CASSLQRGWGYTF

clone_size: NA
d_call: NA
j_call: TRBJ1-2
v_call: TRBV28
cdr3_nt: TGTGCCAGCAGTTGGCGCAGGGAGGGCTACACCTTC
cdr3_aa: CASSWRREGYTF

clone_size: NA
d_call: NA
j_call: TRBJ2-1
v_call: TRBV5-1
cdr3_nt: TGCGCCAGCAGCTTTTTCGGGGGGACACTGAACAATGAGCAGTTCTTC
cdr3_aa: CASSFFGGTLNNEQFF

clone_size: NA
d_call: NA
j_call: TRBJ1-2
v_call: TRBV2
cdr3_nt: TGTGCCAGCAACGGAGGGGTGTGGGGCTATGGCTACACCTTC
cdr3_aa: CASNGGVWGYGYTF

clone_size: NA
d_call: TRBD1
j_call: TRBJ1-2
v_call: TRBV5-6
cdr3_nt: TGTGCCAGCAGCTCGCCAACTAGGGGGCTGGGGTATGGCTACACCTTC
cdr3_aa: CASSSPTRGLGYGYTF

clone_size: NA
d_call: TRBD1
j_call: TRBJ1-2
v_call: TRBV4-3
cdr3_nt: TGCGCCAGCAGCCATCTCGACAGGGGCCACGGTAACTATGGCTACACCTTC
cdr3_aa: CASSHLDRGHGNYGYTF

clone_size: few
d_call: TRBD2
j_call: TRBJ2-5
v_call: TRBV12-3/TRBV12-4
cdr3_nt: TGTGCCAGCAGTAGCGGGGGCCAAGAGACCCAGTACTTC
cdr3_aa: CASSSGGQETQYF

clone_size: NA
d_call: NA
j_call: TRBJ1-3
v_call: TRBV29-1
cdr3_nt: TGCAGCGTTGAGAAATACCAGATCTTCTCTGGAAACACCATATATTTT
cdr3_aa: CSVEKYQIFSGNTIYF

clone_size: NA
d_call: NA
j_call: TRBJ2-2
v_call: TRBV7-9
cdr3_nt: TGTGCCAGCAGCTATGGGAGGACCGGGGAGCTGTTTTTT
cdr3_aa: CASSYGRTGELFF

clone_size: NA
d_call: NA
j_call: TRBJ2-7
v_call: TRBV28
cdr3_nt: TGTGCCAGCACCCCACCGGGGAACTCCTACGAGCAGTACTTC
cdr3_aa: CASTPPGNSYEQYF

clone_size: NA
d_call: NA
j_call: TRBJ1-3
v_call: TRBV18
cdr3_nt: TGTGCCAGCTCACTATATCCTCCCGACACCATATATTTT
cdr3_aa: CASSLYPPDTIYF

clone_size: NA
d_call: TRBD1
j_call: TRBJ2-5
v_call: TRBV30
cdr3_nt: TGTGCCTGGAGTGTGAAGGGGGCTGAGACCCAGTACTTC
cdr3_aa: CAWSVKGAETQYF

clone_size: NA
d_call: TRBD1
j_call: TRBJ1-1
v_call: TRBV28
cdr3_nt: TGTGCCAGCCCGCGGACAGGGGAAAATTCTGAAGCTTTCTTT
cdr3_aa: CASPRTGENSEAFF

clone_size: NA
d_call: NA
j_call: TRBJ1-1
v_call: TRBV28
cdr3_nt: TGTGCCAGCAGCTTTCTCCTCGGGGGCTTTTCGGCTTTCTTT
cdr3_aa: CASSFLLGGFSAFF

clone_size: NA
d_call: TRBD1
j_call: TRBJ2-7
v_call: TRBV27
cdr3_nt: TGTGCCAGCAGCAACCGGGACAGGGCCTACGAGCAGTACTTC
cdr3_aa: CASSNRDRAYEQYF

clone_size: NA
d_call: TRBD1
j_call: TRBJ1-1
v_call: TRBV5-6
cdr3_nt: TGTGCCAGCAGCTTGCCCGGGACAGGGGATATGAACACTGAAGCTTTCTTT
cdr3_aa: CASSLPGTGDMNTEAFF

clone_size: NA
d_call: NA
j_call: TRBJ1-5
v_call: TRBV7-2
cdr3_nt: TGTGCCAGCAGCCTCCAGACGGGGGCCAATCAGCCCCAGCATTTT
cdr3_aa: CASSLQTGANQPQHF

clone_size: once
d_call: NA
j_call: TRBJ1-5
v_call: TRBV9
cdr3_nt: TGTGCCAGCAGCGTAGAGAGCGGTCTGCCCCAGCATTTT
cdr3_aa: CASSVESGLPQHF

clone_size: NA
d_call: NA
j_call: TRBJ2-7
v_call: TRBV3-1/TRBV3-2
cdr3_nt: TGTGCCAGCAGCCAAGCCTTGGAGCAGTACTTC
cdr3_aa: CASSQALEQYF

clone_size: NA
d_call: NA
j_call: TRBJ1-4
v_call: TRBV12-3/TRBV12-4
cdr3_nt: TGTGCCAGCAGTTTTGAACAGGGCAGGAAACTGTTTTTT
cdr3_aa: CASSFEQGRKLFF

clone_size: once
d_call: NA
j_call: TRBJ1-6
v_call: TRBV10-1
cdr3_nt: TGCGCCAGCAGGGCCTCGGGCCTTAATTCACCCCTCCACTTT
cdr3_aa: CASRASGLNSPLHF

clone_size: NA
d_call: NA
j_call: TRBJ1-3
v_call: TRBV2
cdr3_nt: TGTGCCAGCAAGTCACCTGGAAACACCATATATTTT
cdr3_aa: CASKSPGNTIYF